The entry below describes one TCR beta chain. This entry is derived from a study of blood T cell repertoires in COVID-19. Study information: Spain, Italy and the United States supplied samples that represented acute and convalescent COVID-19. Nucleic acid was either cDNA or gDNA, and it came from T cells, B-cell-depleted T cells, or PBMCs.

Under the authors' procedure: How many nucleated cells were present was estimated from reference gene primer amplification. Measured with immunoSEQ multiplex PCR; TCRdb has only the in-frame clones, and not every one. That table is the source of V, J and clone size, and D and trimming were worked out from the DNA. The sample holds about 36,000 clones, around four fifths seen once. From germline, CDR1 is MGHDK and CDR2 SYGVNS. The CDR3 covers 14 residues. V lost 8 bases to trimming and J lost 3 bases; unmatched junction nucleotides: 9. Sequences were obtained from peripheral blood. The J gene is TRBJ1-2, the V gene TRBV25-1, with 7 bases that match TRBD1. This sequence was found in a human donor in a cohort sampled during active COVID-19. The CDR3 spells CASVGDSRYYGYTF. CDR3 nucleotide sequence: TGTGCCAGCGTAGGGGACAGCCGATACTATGGCTACACCTTC.